These 27 T cell receptor beta chains share one sample of origin, sequenced in a study of T cells in Graves' hyperthyroidism and ophthalmopathy. Template material for amplifying TCR beta CDR3 regions consisted of RNA transcripts. TCR CDR3 regions were first amplified by RT-PCR with HTBI primers. Each CDR3 protein gets one entry after TCRdb re-called the multiplex PCR reads with MiXCR. The data hold about 200,000 distinct CDR3 sequences, with around a sixth observed a single time. The sequencing sample was made of blood. These TCRs come from a woman between 45 and 60 years old with Graves' hyperthyroidism.

This clonotype was observed at least ten times. The chain joins TRBV12-3 or TRBV12-4 to TRBJ1-2, with 9 positions matching TRBD1. The CDR3 spans 13 residues. With 6 bases clipped from V and 7 bases from J, the junction kept 6 bases outside the gene matches. CDR3 in amino acids: CASSEQGAGGYTF. Written as DNA, the CDR3 is TGTGCCAGCAGCGAACAGGGGGCTGGTGGCTACACCTTC.

CDR3 coding DNA: TGTGCCAGTTATACGCACCCGAACACTGAAGCTTTCTTT. Protein: CASYTHPNTEAFF. V gene TRBV19 combines with J gene TRBJ1-1; D is ambiguous. The CDR3 sequence is 13 residues long. Deletions cut 8 bases from V and 1 base from J, with 11 bases between. Germline loops: CDR1 LNHDA, CDR2 SQIVND (reference sequence).

In its sample, this clonotype was seen many times. The rearrangement uses TRBV5-8 and TRBJ1-5; TRBD1 aligns across 9 bases. In germline, CDR1 is SGHTS, CDR2 YDEGEE. Trimming at V came to 0 bases and at J to 3 bases, leaving 4 bases not matched to a gene. The length of the CDR3 is 16 residues. This CDR3 is CASSLGQGVNNQPQHF. The CDR3 region has the DNA TGTGCCAGCAGCTTGGGACAGGGGGTAAACAATCAGCCCCAGCATTTT.

The chain employs TRBV7-2 and TRBJ2-2; 7 positions agree with TRBD2. The junction had 7 bases not matched to a gene; V was cut back by 3 bases and J by 0 bases. CDR3 length equals 17 residues. Germline loops: CDR1 SGHTA, CDR2 FQGNSA. CDR3 loop: CASSLDILAPNTGELFF. CDR3 sequence (DNA): TGTGCCAGCAGCTTGGATATACTAGCGCCGAACACCGGGGAGCTGTTTTTT.

The CDR3 nucleotides read TGCAGTGCTACTCAACCAGGGGGCGGCTATGGCTACACCTTC. The encoded protein is CSATQPGGGYGYTF. The chain is built from TRBV20-1 and TRBJ1-2, with 8 bases identical to TRBD1. Looked up from germline, CDR1 is DFQATT and CDR2 is SNEGSKA (reference sequence). V lost 4 bases and J lost 4; bases outside the gene matches: 8. This CDR3 has 14 amino acids.

The chain employs TRBV20-1 and TRBJ2-1, with TRBD2 matching over 11 bases. The germline V gene encodes CDR1 DFQATT and CDR2 SNEGSKA (reference sequence). The CDR3 loop spans 13 amino acids. The DNA for the CDR3 is TGCAGCATACTAGCGGGAGTCTACAATGAGCAGTTCTTC. This gives the protein CSILAGVYNEQFF.

CDR3 DNA sequence: TGTGCCAGCAGCCAAGATAGTGCAGGGGCGGGAGAGACCCAGTACTTC. It specifies CASSQDSAGAGETQYF. The gene calls are TRBV4-2 and TRBJ2-5, with a possible D match to TRBD1 (6 bases). Germline CDR1 reads LGHNA; CDR2 reads YNFKEQ. V was pared by 0 bases and J by 4 bases, with 15 bases between. The CDR3 spans 16 residues.

This chain uses TRBV24-1 with TRBJ2-1; D might be TRBD2 (6 bases). V was shortened by 3 bases and J by 10 bases, with 15 bases between the two germline ends. Germline V lookup: CDR1 KGHDR, CDR2 SFDVKD. The CDR3 is made up of 14 amino acids. CDR3 nucleotides: TGTGCCACCAGTGATCCCGTGGTGGAGGGCGAGCAGTTCTTC. It is translated as CATSDPVVEGEQFF.

The genes are TRBV20-1 and TRBJ2-1; 11 bases align to TRBD2. Germline V gene sequence: CDR1 DFQATT, CDR2 SNEGSKA (reference sequence). The CDR3 sequence is 18 residues long. V lost 2 bases to trimming and J lost 0 bases; unmatched junction nucleotides: 9. CDR3 in amino acids: CSARNIIAGGGSYNEQFF. In nucleotides, the CDR3 is TGCAGTGCTAGAAATATTATAGCGGGAGGGGGCTCCTACAATGAGCAGTTCTTC.

The table lists this clonotype with many counts. The V call is TRBV27, the J call TRBJ1-1, with TRBD1 matching over 7 bases. The V and J ends lost 2 bases and 4 bases, in that order; junction bases with no gene match: 13. The germline V gene has CDR1 MNHEY and CDR2 SMNVEV (reference sequence). The CDR3 sequence is 17 residues long. The CDR3 loop reads CASSLGSPGGFGTEAFF. In DNA form, the CDR3 reads TGTGCCAGCAGTTTAGGGTCGCCAGGGGGTTTTGGCACTGAAGCTTTCTTT.

J is TRBJ2-6 and V is TRBV30, with D unclear. In germline, CDR1 is GTSNPN, CDR2 SVGIG (reference sequence). Trimming took off 1 base at V and 3 bases at J, with 7 bases between the two ends. This CDR3 spans 14 amino acids. CDR3 protein: CAWSEHGGANVLTF. The DNA for the CDR3 is TGTGCCTGGAGTGAACACGGTGGGGCCAACGTCCTGACTTTC.

This clonotype was seen many times. The genes are TRBV28 and TRBJ1-5, with 11 bases lining up with TRBD1. V gave up 7 bases and J gave up 2 bases; unmatched junction bases: 7. This CDR3 is built from 16 residues. Per germline, CDR1 MDHEN and CDR2 SYDVKM. Here the CDR3 reads CASNRDRGSGNQPQHF. The CDR3 DNA reads as TGTGCCAGCAATAGGGACAGGGGGTCGGGCAATCAGCCCCAGCATTTT.

Ten or more counts support this clonotype. The chain recombines TRBV3-1 with TRBJ2-2; 13 nucleotides line up with TRBD2. The trim removed 2 bases at V and 5 bases at J, leaving 2 bases unmatched. From germline, CDR1 is LGHDT and CDR2 YNNKEL (reference sequence). The CDR3 runs 16 residues. The CDR3 DNA reads TGTGCCAGCAGCCAAAGGACTAGCGGGAGTACCGGGGAGCTGTTTTTT. Translated: CASSQRTSGSTGELFF.

This clonotype was counted many times. V usage is TRBV27 and J usage is TRBJ2-3; no firm D call. V lost 5 bases and J lost 1, with 7 bases in between. From germline, CDR1 is MNHEY and CDR2 SMNVEV (reference sequence). CDR3 length: 13 amino acids. CDR3: CASSADGTDTQYF. CDR3 sequence (DNA): TGTGCCAGCAGTGCGGACGGCACAGATACGCAGTATTTT.

This clonotype was observed a few times. The V and J genes are TRBV9 and TRBJ2-1; 11 bases line up with TRBD2. The germline CDR1 and CDR2 sequences are SGDLS and YYNGEE. The junction had 2 bases not matched to a gene; V was cut back by 0 bases and J by 6 bases. The CDR3 is 15 residues long. The CDR3: CASSVETSGSNEQFF. CDR3 sequence (DNA): TGTGCCAGCAGCGTAGAAACTAGCGGGAGCAATGAGCAGTTCTTC.

Many counts were recorded for this clonotype. The chain recombines TRBV7-3 with TRBJ2-3; D is unresolved. CDR1 SGHTA and CDR2 FQGTGA come from the germline V gene. The CDR3 covers 16 residues. The germline V and J ends were trimmed by 5 bases and 1 base, with 16 bases remaining between them. The CDR3 sequence is CASSPNSRSGTDTQYF. CDR3 coding DNA: TGTGCCAGCAGCCCTAATAGCAGGTCGGGCACAGATACGCAGTATTTT.

This clonotype appeared many times. V and J are TRBV15 and TRBJ2-5, with D perhaps matching TRBD1 (5 bases). Trimming took off 0 bases at V and 3 bases at J, with 11 bases between the two ends. The length of the CDR3 is 15 residues. Looked up from germline, CDR1 is LNHNV and CDR2 is YYDKDF (reference sequence). CDR3 residues: CATSRDRVVKETQYF. The CDR3 DNA sequence: TGTGCCACCAGCAGAGACAGGGTGGTAAAAGAGACCCAGTACTTC. Looking up the rest from reference TRBV15 and TRBJ2-5 gives the full variable domain: DAMVIQNPRYQVTQFGKPVTLSCSQTLNHNVMYWYQQKSSQAPKLLFHYYDKDFNNEADTPDNFQSRRPNTSFCFLDIRSPGLGDTAMYLCATSRDRVVKETQYFGPGTRLLVL.

As for this clonotype: The junction departs from the called germline gene at one end, perhaps through a read error. The chain carries TRBV27 and TRBJ1-4; 7 positions match TRBD1. The CDR3 contains 14 residues. Germline V lookup: CDR1 MNHEY, CDR2 SMNVEV (reference sequence). The CDR3 DNA is TGTGCCGGCAGGGGGGGGTTCGTAGGGGAAAAACTGTTTTTT. This gives the protein CAGRGGFVGEKLFF. Together with reference TRBV27 and TRBJ1-4, the CDR3 gives the full variable domain: EAQVTQNPRYLITVTGKKLTVTCSQNMNHEYMSWYRQDPGLGLRQIYYSMNVEVTDKGDVPEGYKVSRKEKRNFPLILESPSPNQTSLYFCAGRGGFVGEKLFFGSGTQLSVL.

This clonotype appeared a single time. At one of its ends the junction is not consistent with the germline gene, which may arise from a read error. CDR3 coding DNA: TGTGCTAGCAGCTTAACTTACTCGCAAAGGGATACGCAGTATTTT. Amino acid sequence: CASSLTYSQRDTQYF. The rearrangement links TRBV7-9 to TRBJ2-3, with unresolved D. The CDR3 consists of 15 residues. Germline-derived CDR1 and CDR2 are SEHNR and FQNEAQ (reference sequence). Together with reference TRBV7-9 and TRBJ2-3, the CDR3 gives the full variable domain: DTGVSQNPRHKITKRGQNVTFRCDPISEHNRLYWYRQTLGQGPEFLTYFQNEAQLEKSRLLSDRFSAERPKGSFSTLEIQRTEQGDSAMYLCASSLTYSQRDTQYFGPGTRLTVL.

Ten or more counts support this clonotype. The chain's CDR3 is CASSLAGLGADTQYF. The CDR3 nucleotides read TGTGCCAGCAGCTTAGCGGGACTAGGTGCAGATACGCAGTATTTT. This chain uses TRBV11-3 with TRBJ2-3, with 8 bases matching TRBD2. Trimming cost V 1 base and J 4 bases; bases outside gene matches: 4. The germline V gene encodes CDR1 SGHNT and CDR2 YENEEA. CDR3 length equals 15 residues.

This clonotype was counted many times. The J gene is TRBJ1-6, the V gene TRBV11-1, with TRBD1 identical over 7 bases. The V segment lost 3 bases and the J segment 7 bases; nucleotides outside the gene matches: 6. The CDR3 runs 15 residues. CDR1 is SGHAT, CDR2 FQDESV, per germline (reference sequence). CDR3 DNA sequence: TGTGCCAGCAGCTTCCGGGACAGCGTAAATTCACCCCTCCACTTT. Protein: CASSFRDSVNSPLHF.

In this sample, this clonotype turned up many times. For the CDR3, the DNA is TGTGCCAGCAGTCCGGGACAGGGAAAGGGCAATGAGCAGTTCTTC. It encodes CASSPGQGKGNEQFF. The gene calls are TRBV12-3 or TRBV12-4 and TRBJ2-1; 9 bases are a match to TRBD1. J was trimmed by 6 bases and V by 5 bases; bases with no gene match: 8. The CDR3 is 15 amino acids.

Details on this clonotype: One end of the junction varies from germline; a read error may be responsible. This sequence joins TRBV7-7 and TRBJ2-5; D is ambiguous. Germline V gene lookup returns CDR1 SSHAT and CDR2 FNYEAQ (reference sequence). The CDR3 extends over 17 amino acids. The CDR3 nucleotides are TGTGCTAGCACCTTAAAAACCCCCAGGACGGCCCAAGAGACCCAGTACTTC. It translates to CASTLKTPRTAQETQYF.

The rearrangement links TRBV5-1 to TRBJ2-1; 9 nucleotides align to TRBD1. V lost 4 bases and J lost 3; bases outside the gene matches: 8. The CDR3 length is 16 residues. The germline gives CDR1 SGHRS, CDR2 YFSETQ. DNA of the CDR3: TGCGCCAGCAGCCCCAGACAGGGGGAGGGCTACAATGAGCAGTTCTTC. Residues: CASSPRQGEGYNEQFF. Complete variable domain (other parts from reference TRBV5-1 and TRBJ2-1): KAGVTQTPRYLIKTRGQQVTLSCSPISGHRSVSWYQQTPGQGLQFLFEYFSETQRNKGNFPGRFSGRQFSNSRSEMNVSTLELGDSALYLCASSPRQGEGYNEQFFGPGTRLTVL.

This clonotype appeared many times. The chain has TRBV7-2 and TRBJ2-7; D is unclear. The germline CDR1 and CDR2 sequences are SGHTA and FQGNSA. The CDR3 contains 14 residues. Trimming took off 3 bases at V and 2 bases at J, with 11 bases between the two ends. The CDR3 nucleotides read TGTGCCAGCAGCTTTGGATTTGGGCCCTACGAGCAGTACTTC. It is translated as CASSFGFGPYEQYF.

This clonotype was seen at least ten times. The gene calls are TRBV7-9 and TRBJ2-1, with D unclear. The CDR3 runs 19 residues. Germline lookup yields CDR1 SEHNR and CDR2 FQNEAQ (reference sequence). Trimming took off 6 bases at V and 0 bases at J, with 24 bases between the two ends. The chain's CDR3 is CASRLTGPSGVSSYNEQFF. The CDR3 DNA reads as TGTGCCAGCAGACTCACTGGCCCCTCGGGCGTAAGCTCCTACAATGAGCAGTTCTTC.

This clonotype was counted a few times. CDR3 sequence (DNA): TGCGCCAGCAGCTTCACTCTAGAGACCCAGTACTTC. Its protein is CASSFTLETQYF. The chain links TRBV5-1 to TRBJ2-5; no definite D call. The CDR3 covers 12 residues. With 2 bases removed from V and 4 bases from J, the gap between germline ends came to 6 bases. Germline V gives CDR1 SGHRS, CDR2 YFSETQ.